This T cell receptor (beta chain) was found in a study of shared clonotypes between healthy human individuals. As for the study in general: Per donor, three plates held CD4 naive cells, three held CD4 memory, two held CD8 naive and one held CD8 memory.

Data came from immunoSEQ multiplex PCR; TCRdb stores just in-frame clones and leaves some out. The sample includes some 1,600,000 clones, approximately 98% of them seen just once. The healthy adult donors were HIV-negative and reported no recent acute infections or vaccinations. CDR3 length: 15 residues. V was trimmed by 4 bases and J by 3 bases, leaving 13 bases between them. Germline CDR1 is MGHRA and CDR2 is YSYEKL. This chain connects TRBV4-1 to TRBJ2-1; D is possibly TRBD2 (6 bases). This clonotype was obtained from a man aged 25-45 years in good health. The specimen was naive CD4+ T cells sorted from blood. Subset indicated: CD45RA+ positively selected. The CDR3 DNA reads TGCGCCAGCAGCCGCAAAGCGGAGGGCTACAATGAGCAGTTCTTC. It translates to CASSRKAEGYNEQFF.